This T cell receptor beta chain stems from a study of OX40 agonist ivuxolimab in advanced cancers. At the level of the study: Patients were infused with ivuxolimab every 2 weeks at 0.01 to 10 mg/kg. One patient with hepatocellular carcinoma and two with cutaneous melanoma, three in all, had partial responses.

With regard to this clone: Its antigen is unknown.

The ends were cut back, 2 bases at V and 3 bases at J, with 11 bases in the middle. The CDR3 length is 15 residues. Germline V gives CDR1 SGHAT, CDR2 FQNNGV. Libraries were prepared by immunoSEQ multiplex PCR; TCRdb keeps only in-frame clonotypes and omits some of them. This table has about 83,000 clones, around 85% appearing once. General study findings and limits: CD8+ T cells showed, on average, more clonal expansion than CD4+ cells. Part of the nonresponder group also had normalized T-cell clonal expansion that was low.

The rearrangement links TRBV11-2 to TRBJ1-5; D is possibly TRBD1 (5 bases). The receptor was derived from an adult with an advanced solid tumor such as melanoma, head and neck, liver or kidney cancer. Sequencing used CD4+ or CD8+ T cells sorted from blood, obtained in a trial of the OX40 agonist ivuxolimab. CDR3 DNA: TGTGCCAGCAGCTTATGGGACTCATTCAATCAGCCCCAGCATTTT. Translating it yields CASSLWDSFNQPQHF.